The 9 T cell receptor beta chains below all came from one sample that was sequenced in a study of shared clonotypes between healthy human individuals. The table came from immunoSEQ multiplex PCR; TCRdb's copy has only in-frame clones and leaves some out. This sample has millions of clones, with more than 90% found just once. Sequencing was carried out using naive CD4+ T cells sorted from blood. Documented subset: CD45RA+ positively selected. The receptors stem from a man between 18 and 29 years old in good health.

V usage is TRBV7-9 and J usage is TRBJ1-4; D unresolved. V lost 5 bases and J 0 bases, leaving 10 bases between the germline ends. The CDR3 runs 15 residues. Germline CDR1 is SEHNR and CDR2 is FQNEAQ (reference sequence). The CDR3 protein is CASSAKEATNEKLFF. The CDR3, as DNA: TGTGCCAGCAGCGCCAAAGAAGCAACTAATGAAAAACTGTTTTTT.

The chain links TRBV29-1 to TRBJ2-4, with 10 bases fitting TRBD2. In germline, CDR1 is SQVTM, CDR2 ANQGSEA. The junction had 7 bases not matched to a gene; V was cut back by 5 bases and J by 3 bases. This CDR3 is built from 15 residues. CDR3 DNA: TGCAGCGTTTCCCCCTTAGCGGGGGGCAAAAACATTCAGTACTTC. Its protein is CSVSPLAGGKNIQYF.

The chain recombines TRBV7-9 with TRBJ1-2, with 9 bases aligning to TRBD1. The CDR3 is made up of 18 amino acids. Germline trimming cut 6 bases from V and 3 bases from J; bases unmatched to any gene: 17. CDR1 is SEHNR and CDR2 is FQNEAQ in the germline V gene (reference sequence). CDR3 coding DNA: TGTGCCAGCAGTCTCGGACCGGGACAGGGATCAAAATACTATGGCTACACCTTC. Translation gives CASSLGPGQGSKYYGYTF.

J is TRBJ1-1 and V is TRBV10-1; perhaps TRBD1 as D (5 bases). Germline V CDR1 and CDR2: WNHNN, SYGVQD (reference sequence). CDR3 length equals 17 residues. V lost 1 base and J lost 5, with 20 bases in between. CDR3 loop: CASSELGPPMGVTEAFF. CDR3 nucleotides: TGCGCCAGCAGTGAGTTAGGACCTCCTATGGGGGTGACTGAAGCTTTCTTT.

This sequence joins TRBV4-3 and TRBJ2-3, with D perhaps matching TRBD2 (6 bases). The germline V gene encodes CDR1 LGHNA and CDR2 YSLEER. Trimming removed 0 bases from V and 2 bases from J, with 12 bases in between. The CDR3 length is 16 residues. The CDR3 sequence: CASSQDWGLITDTQYF. The CDR3, as DNA: TGCGCCAGCAGCCAAGATTGGGGACTCATCACAGATACGCAGTATTTT.

This clone was seen just once. The chain has TRBV7-2 and TRBJ2-1; D may be TRBD1 (5 bases). V lost 3 bases and J 8 bases, leaving 8 bases between the germline ends. This CDR3 is 12 amino acids long. Germline V gene lookup returns CDR1 SGHTA and CDR2 FQGNSA. The CDR3: CASSFLGHEQFF. Written as DNA, the CDR3 is TGTGCCAGCAGCTTCCTGGGGCATGAGCAGTTCTTC.

Comment on this clone: This specimen includes other DNA sequences encoding the same CDR3. The rearrangement links TRBV7-9 to TRBJ2-3; 7 bases line up with TRBD2. The germline CDR1 and CDR2 sequences are SEHNR and FQNEAQ (reference sequence). The CDR3 contains 15 residues. V shed 1 base, J shed 1 base, and the junction held 2 bases outside the gene matches. The CDR3 loop is CASSLGLAGTDTQYF. The CDR3 DNA follows: TGTGCCAGCAGCTTAGGGCTAGCGGGCACAGATACGCAGTATTTT.

This chain links TRBV10-3 with TRBJ1-3, with D perhaps matching TRBD1 (6 bases). This CDR3 is 16 amino acids long. Between the trimmed V and J ends, which lost 3 bases and 0 bases, there was a span of 12 bases. Germline V gene data show CDR1 as ENHRY and CDR2 as SYGVKD. This CDR3 reads CAISEAGDYSGNTIYF. DNA for the CDR3: TGTGCCATCAGTGAAGCAGGGGACTACTCTGGAAACACCATATATTTT.

Comment on this clone: The sample carries other DNA sequences with the same CDR3. This chain connects TRBV9 to TRBJ2-7, with 9 bases lining up with TRBD2. The CDR3 loop spans 15 amino acids. Trimming at V came to 1 base and at J to 2 bases, leaving 4 bases not matched to a gene. Germline V CDR1 and CDR2: SGDLS, YYNGEE. The DNA for the CDR3 is TGTGCCAGCAGCGTAACCGCGGGAGGGACCTACGAGCAGTACTTC. This gives the protein CASSVTAGGTYEQYF.